This TCR beta chain was obtained from a study of T cell repertoires in ileal Crohn's disease. Overall study context: Patients had a median approximately 7.2-year disease duration, and roughly 32% were active smokers.

The ends lost 3 bases at V and 3 bases at J; junction bases unmatched: 2. In germline, CDR1 is MRHNA, CDR2 SNTAGT. The CDR3 is 14 residues long. Time point reported: inflamed ileum from the surgical specimen. Produced via immunoSEQ multiplex PCR; TCRdb's table is partial and in-frame only. Altogether 16,000 or so clones are present, roughly nine tenths being singletons, with the ten largest covering less than 8.5%. The TCR originated in an adult with Crohn's disease. The genes are TRBV6-4 and TRBJ2-3; 8 bases are shared with TRBD1. Sequencing used ileal tissue. The CDR3 protein is CASSEDRDTDTQYF. The CDR3 nucleotides are TGTGCCAGCAGTGAGGACAGGGATACAGATACGCAGTATTTT.